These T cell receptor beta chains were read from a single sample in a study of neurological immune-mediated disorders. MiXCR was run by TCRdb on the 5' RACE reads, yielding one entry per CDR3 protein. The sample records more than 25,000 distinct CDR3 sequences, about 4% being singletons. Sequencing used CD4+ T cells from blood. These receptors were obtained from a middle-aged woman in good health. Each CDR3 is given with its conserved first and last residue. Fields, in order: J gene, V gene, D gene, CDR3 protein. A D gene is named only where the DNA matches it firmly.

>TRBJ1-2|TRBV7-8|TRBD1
CASRSRGQGGISNYGYTF
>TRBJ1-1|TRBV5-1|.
CASSLGQKNTEAFF
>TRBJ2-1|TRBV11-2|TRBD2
CASSSLPPGTSGGGQFF
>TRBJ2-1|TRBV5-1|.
CASSPDGDNEQFF
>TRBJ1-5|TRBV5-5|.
CASSLWVGSNQPQHF
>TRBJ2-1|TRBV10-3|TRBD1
CAIRPGQGWVGEQFF
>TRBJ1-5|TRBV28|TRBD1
CASSPDRAGNQPQHF
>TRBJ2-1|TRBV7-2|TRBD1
CASSFKGAFSYNEQFF
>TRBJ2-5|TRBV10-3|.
CAISDSRAQETQYF
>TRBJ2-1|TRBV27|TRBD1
CASSPLGGRSYNEQFF
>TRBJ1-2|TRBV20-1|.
CSAPSPGGRDYGYTF
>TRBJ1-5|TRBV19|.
CASSPRRGSTSNQPQHF
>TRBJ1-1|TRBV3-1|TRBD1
CASVLTGGTEAFF
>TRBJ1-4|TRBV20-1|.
CAAGPRAEKLFF
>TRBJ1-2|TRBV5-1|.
CASSLAQGAGGYTF
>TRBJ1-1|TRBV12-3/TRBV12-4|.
CASSLDSRVAEAFF
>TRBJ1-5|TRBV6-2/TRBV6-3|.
CASSSRTDQPQHF
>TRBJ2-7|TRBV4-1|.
CASSQDPGTYYSYEQYF
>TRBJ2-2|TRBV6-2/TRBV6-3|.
CASSYSLGQTPGELFF
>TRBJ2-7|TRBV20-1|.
CSARDPIGEQYF
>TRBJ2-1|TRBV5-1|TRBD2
CASSYSPSGEYNEQFF
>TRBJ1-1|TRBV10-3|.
CAIRYGTGHTEAFF
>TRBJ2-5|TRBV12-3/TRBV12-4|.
CASSPEGWGVKETQYF
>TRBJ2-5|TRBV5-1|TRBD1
CASGTGEETQYF
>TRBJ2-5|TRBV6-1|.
CASTKSRSREETQYF
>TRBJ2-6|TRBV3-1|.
CASSQIGTPRGANVLTF
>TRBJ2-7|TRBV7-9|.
CASSLAKKQGYEQYF
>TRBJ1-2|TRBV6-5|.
CASSYGGYGYTF
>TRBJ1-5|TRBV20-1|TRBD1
CSARETGNGPQHF
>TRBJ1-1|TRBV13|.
CASSPKRGRMNTEAFF
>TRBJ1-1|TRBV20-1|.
CSASRQGPRTEAFF
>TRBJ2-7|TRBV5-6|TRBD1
CASSADRGQGVVVRYEQYF
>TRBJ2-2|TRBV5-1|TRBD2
CASSPYPTSGGNTGELFF
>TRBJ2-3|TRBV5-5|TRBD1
CASSLVWDRYTDTQYF
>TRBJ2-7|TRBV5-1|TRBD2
CASSVGGDEQYF
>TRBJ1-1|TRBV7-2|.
CASSQTPPGREEAFF
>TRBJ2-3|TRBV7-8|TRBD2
CASSPQGAGYTDTQYF
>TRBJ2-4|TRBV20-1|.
CSSSGEAGAKNIQYF
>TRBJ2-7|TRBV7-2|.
CASSNRPGHYYEQYF
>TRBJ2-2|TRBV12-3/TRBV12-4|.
CASSYRARGTGELFF